The T cell receptor beta chain under discussion was sequenced for a study of blood T cell repertoires in COVID-19. Study as a whole: The United States, Italy and Spain provided the acute and convalescent COVID-19 samples. The analysed material was cDNA or gDNA that came from T cells, B-cell-depleted T cells, or PBMCs.

Germline V gene lookup returns CDR1 SEHNR and CDR2 FQNEAQ (reference sequence). CDR3 length: 14 residues. V lost 4 bases, J lost 4 bases, and 11 bases lay in between. In the original processing: Scientists estimated how many nucleated cells there were by amplifying reference gene primers. Sequencing was performed with immunoSEQ multiplex PCR; in TCRdb, only in-frame clones are kept and a portion is missing. V and J calls and clone size are those listed in that table; D and trimming were worked out from the DNA. The sample has approximately 100,000 clones; roughly 84% are singletons. This clone appeared once.

Sequenced material: peripheral blood. V is TRBV7-9 and J is TRBJ2-1; D gene ambiguous. The source is a woman in her 70s with acute or convalescent COVID-19. CDR3 loop: CASSSERDYNEQFF. Written as DNA, the CDR3 is TGTGCCAGCAGCTCTGAAAGAGATTACAATGAGCAGTTCTTC. Using reference TRBV7-9 and TRBJ2-1 for the parts outside the CDR3, the full variable domain is DTGVSQNPRHKITKRGQNVTFRCDPISEHNRLYWYRQTLGQGPEFLTYFQNEAQLEKSRLLSDRFSAERPKGSFSTLEIQRTEQGDSAMYLCASSSERDYNEQFFGPGTRLTVL.